Sequencing of this T cell receptor (beta chain) was carried out in a study of cytomegalovirus exposure and HLA in healthy donors. The PCR used 60 Vbeta and 13 Jbeta primers. TCRdb's copy holds only in-frame clones and misses some; the assay was immunoSEQ multiplex PCR. The sample has some 130,000 clones, roughly three quarters seen once. There are 15 residues in the CDR3. The V segment lost 5 bases and the J segment 2 bases; nucleotides outside the gene matches: 6. CDR1 SNHLY and CDR2 FYNNEI come from the germline V gene. Study-wide points: Reportedly, a later analysis found an Asian-associated ancestry cluster had fewer N-insertions than the roughly 700-donor mean. A later analysis found that most CMV-associated TCR beta chains appeared HLA-restricted. A previous analysis found most TCR beta V segments productive roughly 90% or roughly 30% of the time.

In this sample, this clone turned up a few times. Its target is unknown. The sequence was collected from a man aged 25-45 years in good health and CMV-seronegative. This chain connects TRBV2 to TRBJ2-7; TRBD1 aligns across 10 bases. Specimen: PBMCs. This chain's CDR3 is CASSTGTGVPYEQYF. Here the CDR3 DNA reads TGTGCCAGCAGTACCGGGACAGGGGTTCCCTACGAGCAGTACTTC.